This entry lists 22 T cell receptor beta chains sequenced from one sample in a study of CD8+CD57+ T cells in acquired aplastic anemia. Profiling of TCR beta VDJ combinations and CDR3 sequences used genomic DNA as template. TCRdb passed the reads through MiXCR, listing each CDR3 protein once. The sample consists of about 210,000 distinct CDR3 sequences, almost 35% of them appearing once. The sequencing sample was made of sorted CD4+, CD8+, or CD8+CD57+ T cells (not recorded which) from PBMCs. These receptors all come from a human donor in good health, serving as a control.

With regard to this clonotype: A read error is likely, as this CDR3 ends without the conserved phenylalanine or tryptophan. The rearrangement joins TRBV6-1 to TRBJ1-1, with D possibly being TRBD1 (5 bases). V was cut by 0 bases and J by 4 bases, with 15 bases left in between. Germline V gives CDR1 MNHNS, CDR2 SASEGT. This CDR3 is built from 16 residues. The CDR3 nucleotides read TGTGCCAGCAGTGAAGCGTTCCAGGGTTGGGGCACTGAAGCTTTCTCT. Residues: CASSEAFQGWGTEAFS.

The sample holds many counts of this clonotype. Its ends do not fully match the called genes, so a read error is possible. The genes are TRBV2 and TRBJ2-5; the D gene is possibly TRBD2 (5 bases). Germline CDR1 SNHLY, CDR2 FYNNEI. This CDR3 spans 13 amino acids. The CDR3 region has the DNA TGTGCCAGCAGTGAAGCCCTCCGGGATACCCCCAACTTC. Translated, it gives CASSEALRDTPNF.

Details on this clonotype: The conserved closing phenylalanine or tryptophan is absent in this CDR3, likely reflecting a read error. The chain combines TRBV5-4 with TRBJ2-3; D is ambiguous. Per germline, CDR1 SGHNT and CDR2 YYREEE (reference sequence). The CDR3 has 14 residues. The CDR3: CASSLMDRTDTQYL. The CDR3, as DNA: TGTGCTAGCAGCTTGATGGACCGCACAGATACGCAGTATCTT.

This clonotype was observed many times. The genes are TRBV5-1 and TRBJ1-6; D is unclear. The V gene's germline CDR1 is SGHRS and CDR2 YFSETQ. CDR3 length: 15 amino acids. The V end was cut by 0 bases, the J end by 7 bases, with 11 bases between. CDR3 DNA: TGCGCCAGCAGCTTGGCTAGGCTGGAGAATTCACCCCTCCACTTT. Protein product: CASSLARLENSPLHF.

The chain employs TRBV4-1 and TRBJ1-2, with a tentative D call TRBD1 (6 bases). The CDR3 spans 17 residues. V lost 1 base and J lost 12, with 27 bases in between. Germline CDR1 reads MGHRA; CDR2 reads YSYEKL. The DNA for the CDR3 is TGCGCCAGCAGCCAAGGATTGAAAGGACAGAGACCGGGGCATCACACCTTC. As protein: CASSQGLKGQRPGHHTF.

There are many counts of this clonotype. The rearrangement links TRBV10-3 to TRBJ1-5; D gene ambiguous. Germline V gene lookup returns CDR1 ENHRY and CDR2 SYGVKD. CDR3 size: 13 residues. V was shortened by 4 bases and J by 6 bases, with 10 bases between the two germline ends. CDR3: CAISVGGSQPQHF. The CDR3 nucleotides are TGTGCCATCAGTGTCGGAGGGTCTCAGCCCCAGCATTTT.

This clonotype was seen a few times. In DNA form, the CDR3 reads TGTGCCAGCAGCGTGGGAGCGAGCGGGAGTGTCACCGGGGAGCTGTTTTTT. Amino acid sequence: CASSVGASGSVTGELFF. The chain combines TRBV5-4 with TRBJ2-2; 8 nucleotides align to TRBD2. Germline V gene data show CDR1 as SGHNT and CDR2 as YYREEE (reference sequence). The CDR3 runs 17 residues. With V trimmed by 4 bases and J by 4 bases, 12 bases remained unmatched.

CDR3 DNA: TGTGCCAGTAGTATAGTTTGGGGTTACTACGAGCAGTACTTC. It codes for CASSIVWGYYEQYF. The rearrangement joins TRBV19 to TRBJ2-7, with no clear D. V was shortened by 1 base and J by 3 bases, with 10 bases between the two germline ends. Germline CDR1 reads LNHDA; CDR2 reads SQIVND (reference sequence). The CDR3 is made up of 14 amino acids.

This clonotype was seen many times. The chain combines TRBV19 with TRBJ2-6, with D perhaps TRBD2 (5 bases). CDR1 is LNHDA and CDR2 is SQIVND in the germline V gene (reference sequence). CDR3 length equals 16 residues. V was cut by 0 bases and J by 0 bases, with 6 bases left in between. Written as DNA, the CDR3 is TGTGCCAGTAGTATAGATCGGGGCTCTGGGGCCAACGTCCTGACTTTC. This codes for CASSIDRGSGANVLTF.

The sample holds many counts of this clonotype. The chain links TRBV20-1 to TRBJ1-1; TRBD1 is a possible D gene (5 bases). The CDR3 sequence is 14 residues long. The germline V gene has CDR1 DFQATT and CDR2 SNEGSKA (reference sequence). Trimming stripped 2 bases from V and 5 bases from J, with 15 bases between. The CDR3 DNA is TGCAGTGCTAGAAACGAGGGGATGTCGACTGAAGCTTTCTTT. It is translated as CSARNEGMSTEAFF.

As for this clonotype: A read error may account for a junction end that differs from germline. V is TRBV3-1 and J is TRBJ1-2; D not certain. CDR3 size: 12 residues. Germline loops: CDR1 LGHDT, CDR2 YNNKEL (reference sequence). The CDR3 nucleotides are TGTGCCAACAGCCAATTAGGCGGAGGCTACACCTTC. The encoded protein is CANSQLGGGYTF.

The rearrangement joins TRBV4-1 to TRBJ2-1; 7 positions agree with TRBD2. The germline CDR1 and CDR2 sequences are MGHRA and YSYEKL. Unmatched junction bases numbered 8, after V lost 1 base and J lost 5 bases. This CDR3 contains 16 residues. The CDR3 nucleotides read TGCGCCAGCAGCCAAGGACGTTGGGCGGGAGACAATGAGCAGTTCTTC. Translating it yields CASSQGRWAGDNEQFF.

This clonotype was observed many times. The gene calls are TRBV15 and TRBJ1-2; D is unclear. V lost 1 base, J lost 0 bases, and 9 bases lay in between. CDR1 is LNHNV and CDR2 is YYDKDF in the germline V gene (reference sequence). The CDR3 runs 15 residues. CDR3 in DNA: TGTGCCACCAGCAGAGGCGGGCTAGCTAACTATGGCTACACCTTC. This codes for CATSRGGLANYGYTF.

The chain has TRBV4-1 and TRBJ2-2, with D possibly being TRBD1 (5 bases). Germline CDR1 reads MGHRA; CDR2 reads YSYEKL. Trimming pared 6 bases from V and 2 bases from J, leaving 13 bases between. The CDR3 loop spans 15 amino acids. The CDR3 DNA follows: TGCGCCAGCAGGGACACCAGACTCAACACCGGGGAGCTGTTTTTT. Encoded protein: CASRDTRLNTGELFF.

The chain links TRBV7-9 to TRBJ2-5; maybe TRBD1 (6 bases). The germline CDR1 and CDR2 sequences are SEHNR and FQNEAQ (reference sequence). The CDR3 has 18 residues. Trimming took 1 base from V and 2 from J, leaving 20 bases between them. CDR3 sequence reads: CASSLGRSGVGMQETQYF. The CDR3 region has the DNA TGTGCCAGCAGCTTAGGGCGGTCAGGGGTCGGTATGCAAGAGACCCAGTACTTC. The variable domain in full, with the rest retrieved from reference TRBV7-9 and TRBJ2-5, is DTGVSQNPRHKITKRGQNVTFRCDPISEHNRLYWYRQTLGQGPEFLTYFQNEAQLEKSRLLSDRFSAERPKGSFSTLEIQRTEQGDSAMYLCASSLGRSGVGMQETQYFGPGTRLLVL.

The CDR3 DNA follows: TGCGCCAGCAGCGTCGCCCAGGGGGGCTACGAGCAGTACTTC. This gives the protein CASSVAQGGYEQYF. The chain is built from TRBV5-1 and TRBJ2-7, with D possibly TRBD1 on 7 matching bases. Trimming shortened V by 4 bases and J by 3 bases, and 14 bases separated the two germline ends. CDR3 length: 14 residues. CDR1 SGHRS and CDR2 YFSETQ come from the germline V gene.

This clonotype was counted many times. The V gene is TRBV2, the J gene TRBJ1-1; D is possibly TRBD1 (5 bases). V was pared by 7 bases and J by 4 bases, with 13 bases between. This CDR3 is built from 13 residues. CDR1 and CDR2 (germline): SNHLY, FYNNEI. The CDR3 is CASIWGGGTEAFF. Written as DNA, the CDR3 is TGTGCCAGCATTTGGGGGGGTGGCACTGAAGCTTTCTTT.

This clonotype has ten or more counts. The genes are TRBV7-9 and TRBJ2-1; D unclear. V lost 2 bases to trimming and J lost 4 bases, with 6 bases between them. CDR1 and CDR2 (germline): SEHNR, FQNEAQ (reference sequence). The CDR3 extends over 13 amino acids. CDR3 residues: CASSLSNYNEQFF. In DNA, the CDR3 is TGTGCCAGCAGCTTATCAAATTACAATGAGCAGTTCTTC.

This clonotype was detected ten times or more. This sequence joins TRBV6-4 and TRBJ2-3; 13 nucleotides match TRBD2. In germline, CDR1 is MRHNA, CDR2 SNTAGT. The CDR3 consists of 16 residues. The J segment lost 5 bases and the V segment lost 6 bases, leaving 8 bases of the junction unmatched. CDR3 sequence: CASSVGLAGAGDTQYF. DNA of the CDR3: TGTGCCAGCAGCGTAGGACTAGCGGGAGCGGGAGATACGCAGTATTTT.

The chain is built from TRBV7-3 and TRBJ1-2; 7 positions match TRBD1. The CDR3 consists of 14 residues. Losses at the gene ends were 5 bases for V and 8 bases for J; bases not matched to a gene: 11. Germline CDR1 reads SGHTA; CDR2 reads FQGTGA. The chain's CDR3 is CASSRPQTGQGYTF. The CDR3, as DNA: TGTGCCAGCAGCCGGCCCCAGACAGGGCAAGGCTACACCTTC.

This chain links TRBV19 with TRBJ1-3; 7 bases are a match to TRBD1. The germline V gene encodes CDR1 LNHDA and CDR2 SQIVND (reference sequence). After removal of 3 bases from V and 0 bases from J, the junction contained 14 bases not matched to a gene. The CDR3 has 19 amino acids. In nucleotides, the CDR3 is TGTGCCAGTAGTATCCTAGGCAGGGGGTACAACCCCTCTGGAAACACCATATATTTT. Translation: CASSILGRGYNPSGNTIYF.

This clonotype was found once. The V gene is TRBV19, the J gene TRBJ1-6; weak D call: TRBD1 (6 bases). Trimming took off 8 bases at V and 7 bases at J, with 12 bases between the two ends. Germline CDR1 and CDR2: LNHDA and SQIVND (reference sequence). This CDR3 has 13 amino acids. Written as DNA, the CDR3 is TGTGCCAGTCGTGGGGGGCGGAATTCACCCCTCCACTTT. As protein: CASRGGRNSPLHF.